The present TCR beta chain was sequenced within a study of CD8+ T cells in alopecia areata. After isolation, RNA underwent reverse transcription to generate cDNA as the sequencing template. Sequencing used immunoSEQ multiplex PCR; TCRdb keeps in-frame clones, though not all of them. The repertoire holds about 140,000 clones, with roughly nine tenths as singletons. This CDR3 is 19 amino acids long. V was pared by 2 bases and J by 4 bases, with 18 bases of the junction left unmatched. Germline CDR1 SGHVS, CDR2 FQNEAQ. This sample's treatment: oral pan-JAK inhibitor, 5-10 mg twice daily. Sequencing used CD8+ T cells sorted from blood, obtained at week 4, from a patient treated with tofacitinib. The chain links TRBV7-8 to TRBJ2-5; TRBD2 matches at 8 bases. This TCR derives from a human donor with alopecia areata. In nucleotides, the CDR3 is TGTGCCAGCAGCTTACCGCCTTTCATCTCGGGGGGGCCGGGAGAGACCCAGTACTTC. Its protein product is CASSLPPFISGGPGETQYF.